One sample yielded the 31 T cell receptor beta chains listed below, sequenced in a study of shared clonotypes between healthy human individuals (dated by TCRdb to the early 2020s). Library preparation employed the immunoSEQ multiplex PCR assay. TCRdb obtained this table from immuneACCESS and retained in-frame rearrangements with V and J assigned. These tables miss some clones; where compared with another copy, unresolved V genes account for less than half of the shortfall, and the remainder is unexplained. For this sample there are millions of clones; about 95% appear just once. The biggest ten clones account for roughly 1% of the sample. CD8 naive samples consisted of CD45RO-negative cells that were positively selected for CCR7, yielding a CD45RA+CCR7+ population without TemRA cells. Source material: naive CD8+ T cells sorted from blood. Taken with the paper, the label for cell subset or site translates to: CD45RA+CCR7+. These receptors originate from a man between 18 and 35 years old in good health.

The chain has TRBV7-9 and TRBJ1-6; tentative D call: TRBD1 (6 bases). The germline CDR1 and CDR2 sequences are SEHNR and FQNEAQ (reference sequence). This CDR3 is 14 amino acids long. Trimming cost V 3 bases and J 10 bases, with 13 bases left between them. Here the CDR3 DNA reads TGTGCCAGCAGCTTGGCCTCAGGGGCCTCACCCCTCCACTTT. It encodes CASSLASGASPLHF.

CDR3 bases: TGTGCCAGCAGTTACTCAATAGGGGAGGTCGTTGAAAAACTGTTTTTT. The encoded protein is CASSYSIGEVVEKLFF. This chain connects TRBV6-5 to TRBJ1-4, with D perhaps matching TRBD1 (5 bases). Germline V CDR1 and CDR2: MNHEY, SVGAGI. The CDR3 sequence is 16 residues long. The V end lost 0 bases, the J end lost 7 bases, and 15 bases lay between the germline ends.

The rearrangement uses TRBV28 and TRBJ2-1; D is perhaps TRBD2 (6 bases). Per germline, CDR1 MDHEN and CDR2 SYDVKM. This CDR3 spans 19 amino acids. Trimming took 3 bases from V and 0 from J, leaving 21 bases between them. For the CDR3, the DNA is TGTGCCAGCAGTTTCCCCCTCGGCCCAGGGACTTACTCCTACAATGAGCAGTTCTTC. Translating gives CASSFPLGPGTYSYNEQFF.

The CDR3 is CASSQGERWRLYGYTF. CDR3 sequence (DNA): TGTGCCAGCAGCCAAGGAGAGAGGTGGCGGCTCTATGGCTACACCTTC. The J gene is TRBJ1-2, the V gene TRBV14; D remains unclear. The CDR3 is made up of 16 amino acids. Between the trimmed V and J ends, which lost 1 base and 4 bases, there was a span of 16 bases. Germline values: CDR1 SGHDN, CDR2 FVKESK.

The genes are TRBV27 and TRBJ2-2, with 7 bases identical to TRBD1. This CDR3 spans 16 amino acids. Germline V CDR1 and CDR2: MNHEY, SMNVEV (reference sequence). V lost 2 bases and J lost 0; bases outside the gene matches: 3. This chain's CDR3 is CASSLVRGPNTGELFF. The CDR3 DNA follows: TGTGCCAGCAGTTTAGTAAGGGGGCCGAACACCGGGGAGCTGTTTTTT.

Turning to this clone: The same CDR3 is also encoded by other DNA sequences in this sample. The J gene is TRBJ2-3, the V gene TRBV11-2; D is uncertain. This CDR3 is 12 amino acids long. Germline CDR1 SGHAT, CDR2 FQNNGV. Trimming left V 6 bases short and J 4 bases short, with 8 bases between. The CDR3 region has the DNA TGTGCCAGCAGTCTCAGATCAGATACGCAGTATTTT. Its translation is CASSLRSDTQYF.

This clone came up once. The chain uses TRBV2 and TRBJ2-3; possibly TRBD1 for D (6 bases). Germline V gene sequence: CDR1 SNHLY, CDR2 FYNNEI. The length of the CDR3 is 14 residues. The ends were cut back, 4 bases at V and 0 bases at J, with 8 bases in the middle. The CDR3 reads CASSGTESTDTQYF. For the CDR3, the DNA is TGTGCCAGCAGTGGGACAGAAAGCACAGATACGCAGTATTTT.

The chain combines TRBV2 with TRBJ1-4; possibly TRBD1 for D (5 bases). Trimming left V 2 bases short and J 4 bases short, with 17 bases between. CDR3 size: 17 residues. Germline V CDR1 and CDR2: SNHLY, FYNNEI. The CDR3 bases are TGTGCCAGCAGTGAAATCCGGTCTATGGGGCTTAATGAAAAACTGTTTTTT. Amino acid sequence: CASSEIRSMGLNEKLFF. Supplemented by reference TRBV2 and TRBJ1-4, the full variable domain reads EPEVTQTPSHQVTQMGQEVILRCVPISNHLYFYWYRQILGQKVEFLVSFYNNEISEKSEIFDDQFSVERPDGSNFTLKIRSTKLEDSAMYFCASSEIRSMGLNEKLFFGSGTQLSVL.

The rearrangement links TRBV4-1 to TRBJ2-5; 13 positions match TRBD2. V lost 6 bases and J lost 3; bases outside the gene matches: 10. CDR3 length: 17 residues. Germline lookup yields CDR1 MGHRA and CDR2 YSYEKL. CDR3 DNA: TGCGCCAGCAGGAGTAGGCCCGGGACTAGCGGGGAAGAGACCCAGTACTTC. Protein product: CASRSRPGTSGEETQYF.

This clone has only one observation. The chain couples TRBV2 to TRBJ2-7; 7 bases fit TRBD2. J gave up 3 bases and V 1 base, and 6 bases lay outside the gene matches. This CDR3 is 15 amino acids long. From germline, CDR1 is SNHLY and CDR2 FYNNEI. The CDR3 DNA follows: TGTGCCAGCAGTGAAGGAGCTAGCGGAAACTACGAGCAGTACTTC. This codes for CASSEGASGNYEQYF.

V is TRBV5-4 and J is TRBJ2-7, with 9 positions matching TRBD1. The CDR3 totals 15 residues. V trimming: 1 base; J trimming: 2 bases; junction bases outside the gene matches: 4. CDR1 and CDR2 from the germline V gene are SGHNT and YYREEE (reference sequence). For the CDR3, the DNA is TGTGCCAGCAGCTTGAGACAGGGGGGGGCCTACGAGCAGTACTTC. Amino acid sequence: CASSLRQGGAYEQYF.

CDR3 region: CASSKALAGAGNTIYF. The CDR3 DNA is TGTGCCAGCAGCAAAGCGCTGGCAGGGGCCGGAAACACCATATATTTT. V is TRBV21-1 and J is TRBJ1-3; the table's D call of TRBD1 was not tested on the DNA. TRBV21-1 is a pseudogene locus. The CDR3 consists of 16 residues.

This clone was recorded once. The rearrangement uses TRBV12-2 and TRBJ1-1. TRBV12-2 is reported as a pseudogene. The CDR3 has 16 residues. CDR3 bases: TGTGCAAGTCGCCAAATCAAGCGGGGGGTACACACTGAAGCTTTCTTT. Its translation: CASRQIKRGVHTEAFF.

This chain connects TRBV4-1 to TRBJ1-1, with D hard to call. Germline assignment: CDR1 MGHRA and CDR2 YSYEKL. The germline V and J ends were trimmed by 0 bases and 3 bases, with 8 bases remaining between them. The CDR3 contains 14 residues. CDR3 in amino acids: CASSQEGGYTEAFF. CDR3 bases: TGCGCCAGCAGCCAAGAGGGTGGTTACACTGAAGCTTTCTTT.

The rearrangement links TRBV6-6 to TRBJ1-1; a possible D gene is TRBD1 (5 bases). The germline V gene has CDR1 MNHNY and CDR2 SVGAGI (reference sequence). The V gene lost 2 bases and the J gene lost 8 bases, with 12 bases spanning the gap. This CDR3 region has 13 residues. The CDR3 nucleotides are TGTGCCAGCAGTTACGCAGGGCTGGTAGAAGCTTTCTTT. This codes for CASSYAGLVEAFF.

The chain has TRBV28 and TRBJ2-7; TRBD1 is a possible D gene (6 bases). V gave up 10 bases and J gave up 2 bases, with 12 bases separating them. The germline V gene encodes CDR1 MDHEN and CDR2 SYDVKM. The CDR3 sequence is 12 residues long. The CDR3 DNA reads as TGTGCCACCTGGGACACTCCCTACGAGCAGTACTTC. Its translation is CATWDTPYEQYF.

V usage is TRBV5-4 and J usage is TRBJ1-1, with D unclear. Trimming pared 3 bases from V and 2 bases from J, leaving 5 bases between. The CDR3 is 12 residues long. The germline V gene encodes CDR1 SGHNT and CDR2 YYREEE (reference sequence). The CDR3 DNA is TGTGCCAGCAGCTGGGCCAACACTGAAGCTTTCTTT. Protein: CASSWANTEAFF. Full variable domain (missing parts from reference TRBV5-4 and TRBJ1-1): ETGVTQSPTHLIKTRGQQVTLRCSSQSGHNTVSWYQQALGQGPQFIFQYYREEENGRGNFPPRFSGLQFPNYSSELNVNALELDDSALYLCASSWANTEAFFGQGTRLTVV.

For this clone: The same CDR3 also results from other DNA sequences found in this sample. The CDR3 is CASSLYRGNEQFF. For the CDR3, the DNA is TGTGCCAGCAGTTTATACCGGGGCAATGAGCAGTTCTTC. The chain couples TRBV27 to TRBJ2-1; a possible D gene is TRBD2 (5 bases). Looked up from germline, CDR1 is MNHEY and CDR2 is SMNVEV (reference sequence). The CDR3 consists of 13 residues. The ends were cut back, 1 base at V and 6 bases at J, with 7 bases in the middle.

The chain uses TRBV10-1 and TRBJ2-2; tentative D call: TRBD2 (6 bases). The CDR3 is 15 residues long. Trimming took 0 bases from V and 4 from J, leaving 9 bases between them. From germline, CDR1 is WNHNN and CDR2 SYGVQD (reference sequence). The DNA for the CDR3 is TGCGCCAGCAGTGAGTCGTGGGGGGTCACCGGGGAGCTGTTTTTT. It is translated as CASSESWGVTGELFF.

The chain has TRBV7-9 and TRBJ2-7; TRBD1 matches 7 bases. Trimming cost V 4 bases and J 2 bases; bases outside gene matches: 11. Germline CDR1 and CDR2: SEHNR and FQNEAQ (reference sequence). The CDR3 is 16 amino acids. The CDR3 region has the DNA TGTGCCAGCAGCTCACCCGGACAGGTCAATCCCTACGAGCAGTACTTC. It codes for CASSSPGQVNPYEQYF. Looking up the rest from reference TRBV7-9 and TRBJ2-7 gives the full variable domain: DTGVSQNPRHKITKRGQNVTFRCDPISEHNRLYWYRQTLGQGPEFLTYFQNEAQLEKSRLLSDRFSAERPKGSFSTLEIQRTEQGDSAMYLCASSSPGQVNPYEQYFGPGTRLTVT.

This clone was recorded only once. The V and J genes are TRBV7-8 and TRBJ2-7, with 10 bases matching TRBD1. Trimming removed 2 bases from V and 4 bases from J; junction bases left unmatched: 5. Germline CDR1 reads SGHVS; CDR2 reads FQNEAQ. There are 15 residues in the CDR3. CDR3 sequence reads: CASSLFWDRGYEQYF. In DNA, the CDR3 is TGTGCCAGCAGCTTATTCTGGGACAGGGGTTACGAGCAGTACTTC.

The rearrangement links TRBV13 to TRBJ1-6, with 8 bases identical to TRBD1. The CDR3 is 16 amino acids. The germline V gene has CDR1 PRHDT and CDR2 FYEKMQ (reference sequence). After removal of 0 bases from V and 11 bases from J, the junction contained 9 bases not matched to a gene. The CDR3 coding sequence is TGTGCCAGCAGCTTAGGTCCTGGACAGGGATGGGCACCCCTCCACTTT. Translating gives CASSLGPGQGWAPLHF.

This chain uses TRBV10-3 with TRBJ1-1; 7 bases fit TRBD1. Trimming took 6 bases from V and 1 from J; bases not matched to a gene: 14. There are 17 residues in the CDR3. Germline V lookup: CDR1 ENHRY, CDR2 SYGVKD. The CDR3 protein is CAIRAVKGASWNTEAFF. In nucleotides, the CDR3 is TGTGCCATCAGGGCGGTGAAGGGGGCTTCGTGGAACACTGAAGCTTTCTTT.

This clone showed up just once. The chain couples TRBV5-6 to TRBJ1-2; D possibly corresponds to TRBD1 (6 bases). Germline V gene data show CDR1 as SGHDT and CDR2 as YYEEEE. This CDR3 spans 14 amino acids. Trimming left V 1 base short and J 5 bases short, with 12 bases between. The CDR3 DNA sequence: TGTGCCAGCAGCTTGTCGGACAGCAATTATGGCTACACCTTC. This translates into CASSLSDSNYGYTF.

J is TRBJ1-1 and V is TRBV4-1, with D possibly being TRBD1 (6 bases). The CDR3 consists of 15 residues. Germline CDR1 is MGHRA and CDR2 is YSYEKL. V was clipped by 0 bases and J by 5 bases, with 13 bases between them. The CDR3 DNA follows: TGCGCCAGCAGCCAAGAAGGGGGGGTGACGACTGAAGCTTTCTTT. It yields the protein CASSQEGGVTTEAFF.

For this clone: Mismatch with germline at one junction end may stem from a read error. CDR3 bases: TGTGCCAGCAGTGAGACCGGGACAGGGTTCAACAATGGGCAGTTCTTC. As protein: CASSETGTGFNNGQFF. The chain uses TRBV6-1 and TRBJ2-1; TRBD1 agrees at 9 bases. CDR3 length: 16 amino acids. The germline V gene has CDR1 MNHNS and CDR2 SASEGT.

This chain uses TRBV7-6 with TRBJ2-3; tentatively, D is TRBD1 or TRBD2 (6 bases each). CDR3 length: 15 amino acids. Looked up from germline, CDR1 is SGHVS and CDR2 is FNYEAQ. V lost 3 bases to trimming and J lost 3 bases, with 13 bases between them. The CDR3 loop is CASSLRLGGTDTQYF. The CDR3, as DNA: TGTGCCAGCAGCTTGAGACTAGGGGGTACAGATACGCAGTATTTT.

The V gene is TRBV6-5, the J gene TRBJ2-7; perhaps TRBD1 as D (6 bases). Trimming took 7 bases from V and 1 from J, leaving 8 bases between them. Germline V gene sequence: CDR1 MNHEY, CDR2 SVGAGI. The CDR3 consists of 12 residues. CDR3 residues: CASNGQSYEQYF. CDR3 sequence (DNA): TGTGCCAGCAACGGACAGTCCTACGAGCAGTACTTC.

The J gene is TRBJ2-1, the V gene TRBV4-1; TRBD2 agrees at 7 bases. Germline lookup yields CDR1 MGHRA and CDR2 YSYEKL. CDR3 length equals 13 residues. Germline trimming cut 11 bases from V and 8 bases from J; bases unmatched to any gene: 12. CDR3 amino acids: CASWGGSIDEQFF. CDR3 nucleotide sequence: TGCGCCTCCTGGGGCGGGAGCATCGATGAGCAGTTCTTC.

V usage is TRBV7-9 and J usage is TRBJ1-2; a possible D gene is TRBD1 (6 bases). This CDR3 comprises 14 residues. V lost 1 base and J 4 bases, leaving 10 bases between the germline ends. From germline, CDR1 is SEHNR and CDR2 FQNEAQ (reference sequence). Here the CDR3 reads CASSLGQALYGYTF. CDR3 in DNA: TGTGCCAGCAGCTTAGGACAGGCCCTCTATGGCTACACCTTC.

This clone appeared a single time. The rearrangement uses TRBV6-5 and TRBJ2-1; 7 bases are a match to TRBD1. Germline assignment: CDR1 MNHEY and CDR2 SVGAGI. J lost 15 bases, V lost 4 bases, and 9 bases had no gene match. The CDR3 extends over 12 amino acids. In DNA, the CDR3 is TGTGCCAGCAGTTTCCCGGGACAGTTGCCGTTCTTC. Its translation is CASSFPGQLPFF.